The sequence of this T cell receptor beta chain was determined in a study of T cells in Graves' hyperthyroidism and ophthalmopathy. General study points: With a median lead of approximately 6.4 months before onset, the model predicted ophthalmopathy.

Diagnoses rested on clinical symptoms, serum thyroxine and TRAb, thyroid ultrasound and orbital computed tomography. In this sample, this clonotype turned up a few times. Its antigen is not identified. TCR beta CDR3 regions were amplified from RNA. In the first-round RT-PCR of the TCR CDR3, the HTBI primer set was used. TCRdb reprocessed the multiplex PCR reads with MiXCR, giving one entry per CDR3 protein. The sample lists about 400,000 distinct CDR3 sequences; 15% to 18% were seen once. Germline-derived CDR1 and CDR2 are DFQATT and SNEGSKA (reference sequence). Trimming cost V 3 bases and J 2 bases, with 14 bases left between them. The CDR3 has 14 residues.

The rearrangement uses TRBV20-1 and TRBJ2-7, with D possibly being TRBD2 (6 bases). The specimen sequenced was blood. This sequence originates from a woman aged 18-35 years with Graves' hyperthyroidism. The CDR3 sequence: CSARGGRAPYEQYF. Here the CDR3 DNA reads TGCAGTGCTAGGGGGGGACGGGCTCCCTACGAGCAGTACTTC.